The clone carrying this T cell receptor beta chain was found many times. The time point is: newly diagnosed GD, antithyroid drugs for less than 3 months. PBMC RNA served as the TCR library source. This entry is derived from a study of regulatory T cells in long-lasting Graves disease. The CDR3 runs 14 residues. Per the germline V gene, CDR1 is SEHNR and CDR2 is FQNEAQ (reference sequence). V shed 5 bases and J 6 bases; nucleotides not matched to a gene: 7. Construction of the TCR beta libraries employed iRepertoire HTBI primers in conjunction with Arm-PCR of CDR3 regions. TCRdb called the multiplex PCR reads again in MiXCR, with one record for every CDR3 protein. The sample carries 500,000 or so distinct CDR3 sequences, around 15% recorded once. These same data were also listed under a study on T cells in Graves' hyperthyroidism and ophthalmopathy.

The material was peripheral blood mononuclear cells (PBMCs), obtained at new diagnosis, from a patient treated with antithyroid drugs. This sequence joins TRBV7-9 and TRBJ2-7; TRBD1 agrees at 10 bases. This TCR was sampled from a man aged 40-50 years with Graves disease. CDR3 sequence reads: CASSPDRGLSEQYF. The CDR3 DNA reads as TGTGCCAGCAGCCCCGACAGGGGGCTTAGCGAGCAGTACTTC.